This T cell receptor (beta chain) was sequenced for a study of CD8 T cells in Susac syndrome (dated by TCRdb to between 2018 and 2020). Some background on the complete study: The study used repertoire sequencing to test whether antigen drove CD8+ T cell activation and differentiation in Susac syndrome. The study compared CD8+ T cell repertoire clonality among about a dozen healthy donors, around 14 Susac syndrome patients and roughly 16 multiple sclerosis patients.

The research as a whole found: The number of individuals in the TCR sequencing and HLA analysis was acknowledged as relatively small.

According to the germline V gene, CDR1 reads SGHRS and CDR2 reads YFSETQ. Its CDR3 holds 17 amino acids, cysteine through phenylalanine. The read is trimmed to its CDR3 DNA, 51 bases read in frame from base 1. Trimming at the junction amounts to 4 bases on V and 3 bases on J, and the germline ends lie 22 bases apart. RNA was extracted using the RNeasy kit, and about 0.45 to 1 ug of the RNA was reverse transcribed with random hexamers. TCR beta CDR3 regions were amplified with the immunoSEQ multiplex PCR assay covering 54 Vbeta and 13 Jbeta segments. PCR amplification bias was corrected using a synthetic template baseline for primer optimization and computational correction. As for the authors' bioinformatics: Reads were assigned to V, D and J genes according to IMGT and analyzed in immunoSEQ Analyzer, with only productive sequences retained. To calculate clonality, Shannon entropy was normalized by log2 of the number of productive unique sequences and then subtracted from one. For each patient and control, public and private clones were evaluated among the 100 most prevalent clones. A clone was defined as Susac-specific if it was absent from the healthy and MS cohorts, from more than 850 published viral clones and from other ImmuneACCESS disease sequences. TCRdb cleaned the public reads at Q25 with fastp, built clones with MiXCR and kept in-frame beta chains. Here each entry gathers all rows of one CDR3 protein and keeps the most common genes and DNA. For this entry, the V and J calls and clone size follow TCRdb and not the study's own pipeline. The sample table holds 100,000 to 150,000 distinct CDR3 sequences, of which roughly 93% were seen once. The ten largest clones capture roughly 0.31% of the sample.

Notes on this clonotype: This receptor's antigen is unknown. Base qualities are not at hand, and no much larger clone is one base apart.

Peripheral blood CD8+ and CD4+ T cells from healthy donors, Susac syndrome patients and multiple sclerosis patients were profiled by high-throughput TCR beta sequencing. Multiple sclerosis controls were treatment-naive patients with stable or active relapsing-remitting disease fulfilling revised McDonald criteria. CD8+ TEMRA cells were enriched by FACS, while bulk CD8+ and CD4+ T cells were purified by magnetic negative isolation. Blood was collected in EDTA tubes and processed within 24 hours, with PBMCs isolated through density gradient centrifugation. PBMCs intended for TCR sequencing were cryopreserved in liquid nitrogen and were subsequently thawed in a 37 degrees C water bath. Purity of sorted or isolated CD4+, CD8+ and CD8+ TEMRA cells was at least 90%.

The sample taken for sequencing was CD8+ T cells from PBMCs. This chain is built from TRBV5-1 and TRBJ1-2; a weak D assignment points to TRBD1 (5 bases agree). This TCR was sampled from a human donor with multiple sclerosis. The bases read TGCGCCAGCAGCATTTTCGGACCGCCGAGGGGTGACTATGGCTACACCTTC. It translates as CASSIFGPPRGDYGYTF.